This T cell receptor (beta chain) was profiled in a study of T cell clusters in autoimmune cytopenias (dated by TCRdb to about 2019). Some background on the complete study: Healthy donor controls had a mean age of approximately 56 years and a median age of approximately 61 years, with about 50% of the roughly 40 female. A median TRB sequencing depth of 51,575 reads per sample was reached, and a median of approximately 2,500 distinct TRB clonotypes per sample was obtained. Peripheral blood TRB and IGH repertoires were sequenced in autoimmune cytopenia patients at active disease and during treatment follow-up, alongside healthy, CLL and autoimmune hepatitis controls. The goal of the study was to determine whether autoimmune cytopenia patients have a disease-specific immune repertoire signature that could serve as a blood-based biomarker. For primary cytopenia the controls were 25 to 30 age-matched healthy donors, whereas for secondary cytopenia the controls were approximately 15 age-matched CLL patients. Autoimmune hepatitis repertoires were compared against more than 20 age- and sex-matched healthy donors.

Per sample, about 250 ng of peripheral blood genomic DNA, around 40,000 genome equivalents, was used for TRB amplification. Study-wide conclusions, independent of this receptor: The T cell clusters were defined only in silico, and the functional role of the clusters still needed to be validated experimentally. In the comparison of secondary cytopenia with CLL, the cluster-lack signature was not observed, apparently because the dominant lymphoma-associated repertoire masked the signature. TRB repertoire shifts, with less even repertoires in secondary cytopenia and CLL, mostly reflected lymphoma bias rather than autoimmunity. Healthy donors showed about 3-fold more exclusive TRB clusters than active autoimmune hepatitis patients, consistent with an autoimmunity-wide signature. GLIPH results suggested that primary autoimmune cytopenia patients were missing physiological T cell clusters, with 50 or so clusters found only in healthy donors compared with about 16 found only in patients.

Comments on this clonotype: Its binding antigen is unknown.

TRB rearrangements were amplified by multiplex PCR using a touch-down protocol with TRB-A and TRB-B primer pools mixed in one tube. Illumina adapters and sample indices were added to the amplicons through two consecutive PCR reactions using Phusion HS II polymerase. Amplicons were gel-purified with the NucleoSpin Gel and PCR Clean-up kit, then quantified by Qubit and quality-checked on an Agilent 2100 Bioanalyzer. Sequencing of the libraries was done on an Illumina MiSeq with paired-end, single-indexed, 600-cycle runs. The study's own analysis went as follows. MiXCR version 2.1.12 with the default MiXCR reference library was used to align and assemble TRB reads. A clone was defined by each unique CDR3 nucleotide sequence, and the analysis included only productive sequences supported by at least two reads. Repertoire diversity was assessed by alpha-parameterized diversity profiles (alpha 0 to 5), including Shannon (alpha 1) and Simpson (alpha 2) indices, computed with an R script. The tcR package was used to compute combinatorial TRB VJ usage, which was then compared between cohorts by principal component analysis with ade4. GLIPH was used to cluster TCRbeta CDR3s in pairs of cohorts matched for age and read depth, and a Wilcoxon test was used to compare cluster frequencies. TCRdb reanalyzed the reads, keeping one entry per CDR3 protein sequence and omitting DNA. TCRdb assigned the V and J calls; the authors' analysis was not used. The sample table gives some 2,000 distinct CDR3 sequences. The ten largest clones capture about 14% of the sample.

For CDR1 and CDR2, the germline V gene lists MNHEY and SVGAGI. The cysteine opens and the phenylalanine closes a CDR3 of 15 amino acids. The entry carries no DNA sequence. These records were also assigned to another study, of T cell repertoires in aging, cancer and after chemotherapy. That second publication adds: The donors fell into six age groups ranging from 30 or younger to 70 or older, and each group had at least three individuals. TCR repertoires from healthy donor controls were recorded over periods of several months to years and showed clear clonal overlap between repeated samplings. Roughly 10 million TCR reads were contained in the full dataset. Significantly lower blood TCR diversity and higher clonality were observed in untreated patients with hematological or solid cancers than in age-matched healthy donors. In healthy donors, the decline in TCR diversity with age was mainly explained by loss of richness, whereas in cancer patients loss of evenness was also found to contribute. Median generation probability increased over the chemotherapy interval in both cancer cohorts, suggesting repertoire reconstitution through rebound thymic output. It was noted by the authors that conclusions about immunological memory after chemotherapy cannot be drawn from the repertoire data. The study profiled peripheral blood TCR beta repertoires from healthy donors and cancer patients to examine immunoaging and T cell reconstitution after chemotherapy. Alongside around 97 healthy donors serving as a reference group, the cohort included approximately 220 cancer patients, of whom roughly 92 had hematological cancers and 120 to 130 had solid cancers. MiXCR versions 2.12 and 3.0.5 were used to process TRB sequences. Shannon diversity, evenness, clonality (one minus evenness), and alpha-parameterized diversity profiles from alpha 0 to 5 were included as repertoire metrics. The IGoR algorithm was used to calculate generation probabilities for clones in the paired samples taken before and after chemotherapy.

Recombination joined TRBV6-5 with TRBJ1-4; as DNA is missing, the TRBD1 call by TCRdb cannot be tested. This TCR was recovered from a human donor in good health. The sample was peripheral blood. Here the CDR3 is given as CASSYDRNTNEKLFF.